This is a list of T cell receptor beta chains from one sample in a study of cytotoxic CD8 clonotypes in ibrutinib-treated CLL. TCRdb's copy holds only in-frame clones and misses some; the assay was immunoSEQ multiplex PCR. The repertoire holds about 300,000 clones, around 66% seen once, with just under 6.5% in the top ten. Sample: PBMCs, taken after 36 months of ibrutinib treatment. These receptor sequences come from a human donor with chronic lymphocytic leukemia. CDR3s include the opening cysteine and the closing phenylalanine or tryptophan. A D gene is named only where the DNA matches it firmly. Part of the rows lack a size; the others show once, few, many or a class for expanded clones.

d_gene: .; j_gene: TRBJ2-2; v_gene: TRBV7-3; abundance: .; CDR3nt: TGTGCCAGCAGCTTTTCAGCTAACACCGGGGAGCTGTTTTTT; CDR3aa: CASSFSANTGELFF
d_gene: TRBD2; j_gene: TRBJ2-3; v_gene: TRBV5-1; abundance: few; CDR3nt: TGCGCCAGCAGCATCGGACTAGCACCAGATACGCAGTATTTT; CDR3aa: CASSIGLAPDTQYF
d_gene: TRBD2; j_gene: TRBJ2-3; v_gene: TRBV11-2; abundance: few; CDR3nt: TGTGCCAGCAGCTTTAGCGGGAAGCTCACAGATACGCAGTATTTT; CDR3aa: CASSFSGKLTDTQYF
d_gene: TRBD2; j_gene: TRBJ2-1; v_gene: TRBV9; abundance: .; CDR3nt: TGTGCCAGCAGCGTAGGAGCGGGGGGTACCTACAATGAGCAGTTCTTC; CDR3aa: CASSVGAGGTYNEQFF
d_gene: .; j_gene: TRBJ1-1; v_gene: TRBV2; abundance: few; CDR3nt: TGTGCCAGCAGTGTAGGCTTGAACACTGAAGCTTTCTTT; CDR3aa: CASSVGLNTEAFF
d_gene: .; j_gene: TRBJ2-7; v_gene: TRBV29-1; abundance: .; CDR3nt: TGCAGCGTTCGCAGCCGGGGTACGTACGAGCAGTACTTC; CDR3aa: CSVRSRGTYEQYF
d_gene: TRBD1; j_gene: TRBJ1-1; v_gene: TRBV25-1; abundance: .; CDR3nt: TGTGCCAGCAGTGACCCCATATCAGGGGGGCGGGACACTGAAGCTTTCTTT; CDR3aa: CASSDPISGGRDTEAFF
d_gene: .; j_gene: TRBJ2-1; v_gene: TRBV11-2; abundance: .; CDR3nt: TGTGCCAGCAGCTTAGTGGTCGTGGAAAGTGAGCAGTTCTTC; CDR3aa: CASSLVVVESEQFF
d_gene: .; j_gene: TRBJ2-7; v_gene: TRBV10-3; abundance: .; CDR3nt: TGTGCCATCAGTGAATGGGGATACGAGCAGTACTTC; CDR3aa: CAISEWGYEQYF
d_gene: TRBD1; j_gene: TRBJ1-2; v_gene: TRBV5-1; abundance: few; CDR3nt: TGCGCCAGCAGCTGGACAGGGGCCCCTAACTATGGCTACACCTTC; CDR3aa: CASSWTGAPNYGYTF
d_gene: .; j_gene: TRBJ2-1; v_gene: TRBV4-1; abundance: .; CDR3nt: TGCGCCAGCAGCCAGGGCCCGCCGCCCCTCTACAATGAGCAGTTCTTC; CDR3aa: CASSQGPPPLYNEQFF
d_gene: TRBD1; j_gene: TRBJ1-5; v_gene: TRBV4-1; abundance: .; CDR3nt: TGCGCCAGCAGCCAAGGGACAGGGGGGTATCAGCCCCAGCATTTT; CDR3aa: CASSQGTGGYQPQHF